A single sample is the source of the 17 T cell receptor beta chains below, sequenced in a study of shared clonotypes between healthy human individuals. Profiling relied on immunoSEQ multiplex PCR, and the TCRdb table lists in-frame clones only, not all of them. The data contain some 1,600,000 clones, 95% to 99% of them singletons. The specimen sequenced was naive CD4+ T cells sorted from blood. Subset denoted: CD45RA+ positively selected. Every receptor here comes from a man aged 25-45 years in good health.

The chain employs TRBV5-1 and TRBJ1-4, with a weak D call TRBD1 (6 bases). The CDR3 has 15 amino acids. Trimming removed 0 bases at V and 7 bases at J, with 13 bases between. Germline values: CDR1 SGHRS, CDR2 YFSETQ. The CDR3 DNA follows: TGCGCCAGCAGCTTGGCCAGGGGATGGACTGAAAAACTGTTTTTT. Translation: CASSLARGWTEKLFF. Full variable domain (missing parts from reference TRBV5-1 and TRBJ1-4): KAGVTQTPRYLIKTRGQQVTLSCSPISGHRSVSWYQQTPGQGLQFLFEYFSETQRNKGNFPGRFSGRQFSNSRSEMNVSTLELGDSALYLCASSLARGWTEKLFFGSGTQLSVL.

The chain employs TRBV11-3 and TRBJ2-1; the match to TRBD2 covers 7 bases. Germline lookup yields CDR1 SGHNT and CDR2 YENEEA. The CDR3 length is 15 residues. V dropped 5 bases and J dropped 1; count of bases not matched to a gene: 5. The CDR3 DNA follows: TGTGCCAGCAGCCAAGGCGGGGGTTCCTACAATGAGCAGTTCTTC. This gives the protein CASSQGGGSYNEQFF.

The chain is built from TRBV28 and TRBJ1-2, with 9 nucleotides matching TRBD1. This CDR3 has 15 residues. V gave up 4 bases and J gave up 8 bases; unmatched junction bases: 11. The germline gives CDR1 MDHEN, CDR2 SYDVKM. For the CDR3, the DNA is TGTGCCAGCAGTTCCCAACAGGGGGCATCGAGGGGCTACACCTTC. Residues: CASSSQQGASRGYTF.

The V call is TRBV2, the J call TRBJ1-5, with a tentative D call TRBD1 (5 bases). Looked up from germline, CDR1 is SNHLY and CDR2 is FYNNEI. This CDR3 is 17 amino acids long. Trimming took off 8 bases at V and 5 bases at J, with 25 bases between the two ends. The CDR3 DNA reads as TGTGCCAGCCCCTCGTATCTAGGGACGAGGAGGGATCAGCCCCAGCATTTT. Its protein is CASPSYLGTRRDQPQHF.

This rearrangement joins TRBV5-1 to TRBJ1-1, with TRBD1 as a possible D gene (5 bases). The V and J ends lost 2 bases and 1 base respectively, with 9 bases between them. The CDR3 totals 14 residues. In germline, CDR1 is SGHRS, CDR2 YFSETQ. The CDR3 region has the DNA TGCGCCAGCAGCTTTAGGGACGGGAACACTGAAGCTTTCTTT. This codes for CASSFRDGNTEAFF.

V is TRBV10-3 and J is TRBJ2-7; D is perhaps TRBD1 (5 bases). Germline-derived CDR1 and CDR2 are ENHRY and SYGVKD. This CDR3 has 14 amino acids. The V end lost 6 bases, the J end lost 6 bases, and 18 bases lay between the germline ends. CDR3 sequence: CAISRNAGQIEQYF. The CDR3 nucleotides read TGTGCCATCAGCCGGAACGCAGGGCAGATCGAGCAGTACTTC.

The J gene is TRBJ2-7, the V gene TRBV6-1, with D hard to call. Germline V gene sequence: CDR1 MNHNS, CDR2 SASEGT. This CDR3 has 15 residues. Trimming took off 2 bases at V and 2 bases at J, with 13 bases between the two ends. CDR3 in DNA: TGTGCCAGCAGTGAACCCCTCGGGTTGCCCTACGAGCAGTACTTC. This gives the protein CASSEPLGLPYEQYF.

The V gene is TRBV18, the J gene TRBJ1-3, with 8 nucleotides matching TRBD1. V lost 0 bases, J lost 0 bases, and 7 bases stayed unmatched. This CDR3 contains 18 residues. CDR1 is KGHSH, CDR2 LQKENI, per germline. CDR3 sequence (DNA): TGTGCCAGCTCACCACCGGACAGGGCGGAACTCTCTGGAAACACCATATATTTT. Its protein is CASSPPDRAELSGNTIYF.

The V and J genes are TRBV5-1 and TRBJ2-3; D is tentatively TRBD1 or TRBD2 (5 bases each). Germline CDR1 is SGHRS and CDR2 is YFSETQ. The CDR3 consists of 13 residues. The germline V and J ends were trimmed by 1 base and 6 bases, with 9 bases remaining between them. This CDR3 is CASSLWGGDTQYF. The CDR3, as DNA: TGCGCCAGCAGCTTGTGGGGCGGGGATACGCAGTATTTT.

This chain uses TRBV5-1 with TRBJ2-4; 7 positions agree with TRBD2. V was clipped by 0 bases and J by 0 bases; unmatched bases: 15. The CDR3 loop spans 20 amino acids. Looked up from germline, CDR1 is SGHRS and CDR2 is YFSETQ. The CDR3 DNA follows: TGCGCCAGCAGCTTGGAGGGAGGGAGGACCACCAAACTAGCCAAAAACATTCAGTACTTC. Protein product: CASSLEGGRTTKLAKNIQYF. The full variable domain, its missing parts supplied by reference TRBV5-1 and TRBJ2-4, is KAGVTQTPRYLIKTRGQQVTLSCSPISGHRSVSWYQQTPGQGLQFLFEYFSETQRNKGNFPGRFSGRQFSNSRSEMNVSTLELGDSALYLCASSLEGGRTTKLAKNIQYFGAGTRLSVL.

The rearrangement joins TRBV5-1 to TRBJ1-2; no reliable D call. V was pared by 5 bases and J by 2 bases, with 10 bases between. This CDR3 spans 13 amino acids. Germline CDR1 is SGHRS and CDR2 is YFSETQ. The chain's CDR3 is CASSFTVNYGYTF. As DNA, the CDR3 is TGCGCCAGCAGTTTCACAGTGAACTATGGCTACACCTTC.

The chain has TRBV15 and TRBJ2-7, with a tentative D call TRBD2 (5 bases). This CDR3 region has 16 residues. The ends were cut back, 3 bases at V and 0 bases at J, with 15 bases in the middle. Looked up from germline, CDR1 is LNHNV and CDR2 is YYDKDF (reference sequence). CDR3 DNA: TGTGCCACCAGCAGGGAGCTGAAGGCGGGCTCCTACGAGCAGTACTTC. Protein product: CATSRELKAGSYEQYF. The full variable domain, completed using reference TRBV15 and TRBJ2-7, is DAMVIQNPRYQVTQFGKPVTLSCSQTLNHNVMYWYQQKSSQAPKLLFHYYDKDFNNEADTPDNFQSRRPNTSFCFLDIRSPGLGDTAMYLCATSRELKAGSYEQYFGPGTRLTVT.

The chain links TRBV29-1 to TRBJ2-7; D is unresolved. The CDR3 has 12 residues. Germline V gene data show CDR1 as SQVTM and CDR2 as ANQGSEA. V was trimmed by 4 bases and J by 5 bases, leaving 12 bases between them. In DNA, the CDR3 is TGCAGCGTTGGTGAAACCACGGACGAGCAGTACTTC. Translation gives CSVGETTDEQYF.

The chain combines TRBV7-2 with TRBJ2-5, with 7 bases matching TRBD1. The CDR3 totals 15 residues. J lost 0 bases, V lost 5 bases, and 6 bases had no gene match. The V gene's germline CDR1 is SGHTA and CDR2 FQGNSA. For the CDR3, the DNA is TGTGCCAGCAGCCCGACGGACAGGTACCAAGAGACCCAGTACTTC. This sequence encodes CASSPTDRYQETQYF.

The CDR3 region has the DNA TGTGCCAGCAGCGATACCGGGGGGAGGGGTGAAAAACTGTTTTTT. It yields the protein CASSDTGGRGEKLFF. This rearrangement joins TRBV5-4 to TRBJ1-4; TRBD1 is a possible D gene (5 bases). Germline-derived CDR1 and CDR2 are SGHNT and YYREEE (reference sequence). This CDR3 comprises 15 residues. V lost 4 bases and J lost 7, with 17 bases in between.

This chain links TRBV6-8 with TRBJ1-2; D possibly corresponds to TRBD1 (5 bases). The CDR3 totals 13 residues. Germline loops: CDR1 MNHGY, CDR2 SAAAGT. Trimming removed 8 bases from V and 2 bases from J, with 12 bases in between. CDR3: CASHRGGNYGYTF. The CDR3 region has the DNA TGTGCCAGCCACCGGGGGGGGAACTATGGCTACACCTTC.

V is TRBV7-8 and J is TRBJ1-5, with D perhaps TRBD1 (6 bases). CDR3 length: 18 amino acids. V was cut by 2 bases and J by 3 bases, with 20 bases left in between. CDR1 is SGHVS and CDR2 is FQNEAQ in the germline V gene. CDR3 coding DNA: TGTGCCAGCAGCTTAACGGGGGCTGGGTTTTTGCCCAATCAGCCCCAGCATTTT. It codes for CASSLTGAGFLPNQPQHF.